The T cell receptor beta chain described here comes from a study of blood T cell repertoires in COVID-19. As for the study in general: Acute-phase and convalescent COVID-19 samples originated in the United States, Italy and Spain. PBMCs, B-cell-depleted T cells, or T cells were the source of the cDNA or gDNA that made up the material.

In the authors' workflow: Counts of nucleated cells, estimated from reference gene primer amplification, were obtained. Profiling relied on immunoSEQ multiplex PCR, and the TCRdb table lists in-frame clones only, not all of them. V, J and clone size are those of that table, while D and trimming were read from the DNA. There are 240,000 or so clones in the sample; 86% occur only once, and roughly 3% lies in the top ten. The CDR3 sequence is 11 residues long. V gave up 2 bases and J gave up 8 bases, with 6 bases separating them. Germline V CDR1 and CDR2: SEHNR, FQNEAQ (reference sequence). Sequenced sample: peripheral blood. The chain is built from TRBV7-9 and TRBJ1-2; D gene unclear. The clonotype was recovered from a woman younger than 45 who had recovered from COVID-19. The CDR3 here is CASSLPSGYTF. The CDR3, as DNA: TGTGCCAGCAGCTTACCCTCCGGCTACACCTTC.